One and the same sample provided the 8 T cell receptor beta chains below, sequenced in a study of regulatory T cells in long-lasting Graves disease. Time point in this sample: newly diagnosed GD, antithyroid drugs for less than 3 months. After RNA was extracted from PBMCs, the TCR library was made from it. Arm-PCR of CDR3 regions and iRepertoire HTBI primers were the basis on which TCR beta libraries were built. One entry per CDR3 protein results from TCRdb running MiXCR on the multiplex PCR reads. The data contain roughly 530,000 distinct CDR3 sequences, 15% to 20% of them singletons. The same sample was also studied in work on T cells in Graves' hyperthyroidism and ophthalmopathy.

Sequenced here: peripheral blood mononuclear cells (PBMCs), sampled at new diagnosis, from a patient treated with antithyroid drugs. The source of these receptors is a woman aged 35-60 years with Graves disease.

V usage is TRBV28 and J usage is TRBJ2-1; 7 bases align to TRBD1. V lost 6 bases to trimming and J lost 4 bases; unmatched junction nucleotides: 18. The V gene's germline CDR1 is MDHEN and CDR2 SYDVKM. This CDR3 spans 18 amino acids. CDR3 sequence (DNA): TGTGCCAGCAGCCCCCGCAGGAAGGACAGGTTTAATTACAATGAGCAGTTCTTC. It encodes CASSPRRKDRFNYNEQFF.

This clonotype was observed many times. V gene TRBV18 combines with J gene TRBJ1-1; D uncertain. The length of the CDR3 is 12 residues. The V and J ends lost 5 bases and 4 bases respectively, with 8 bases between them. Per the germline V gene, CDR1 is KGHSH and CDR2 is LQKENI. CDR3 in DNA: TGTGCCAGCTCAATGCGCGCCACTGAAGCTTTCTTT. It specifies CASSMRATEAFF.

This clonotype occurred many times. The CDR3 spells CASSQLAGEGETQYF. CDR3 sequence (DNA): TGTGCCAGCAGCCAATTAGCGGGAGAAGGAGAGACCCAGTACTTC. The chain has TRBV3-1 and TRBJ2-5; TRBD2 agrees at 9 bases. J lost 4 bases, V lost 2 bases, and 5 bases had no gene match. The CDR3 consists of 15 residues. Germline V gives CDR1 LGHDT, CDR2 YNNKEL (reference sequence).

This clonotype was found a few times. This chain links TRBV27 with TRBJ1-6, with no clear D. Germline values: CDR1 MNHEY, CDR2 SMNVEV (reference sequence). Deletions cut 2 bases from V and 0 bases from J, with 14 bases between. There are 18 residues in the CDR3. The CDR3 here is CASSLQYPVSSYNSPLHF. The CDR3 region has the DNA TGTGCCAGCAGTTTACAGTACCCCGTCAGCTCCTATAATTCACCCCTCCACTTT.

Worth noting for this clonotype: This may stem from a read error, because a much larger clone lies one nucleotide away. J is TRBJ1-1 and V is TRBV6-1; D is undetermined. The germline CDR1 and CDR2 sequences are MNHNS and SASEGT. The CDR3 runs 11 residues. CDR3 sequence reads: CASTMNTEASF. Here the CDR3 DNA reads TGTGCCAGCACCATGAACACTGAAGCTTCCTTT.

This clonotype has a handful of counts. CDR3 nucleotide sequence: TGTGCCAGCACCCACACGGAGGGGCGGTTGGACACCGGGGAGCTGTTTTTT. This encodes CASTHTEGRLDTGELFF. The chain carries TRBV9 and TRBJ2-2; D is possibly TRBD2 (6 bases). CDR3 length: 17 amino acids. In germline, CDR1 is SGDLS, CDR2 YYNGEE. Trimming left V 6 bases short and J 3 bases short, with 21 bases between.

This clonotype was seen many times. The chain recombines TRBV28 with TRBJ2-7; unclear D gene. Per the germline V gene, CDR1 is MDHEN and CDR2 is SYDVKM. The germline V and J ends were trimmed by 2 bases and 6 bases, with 17 bases remaining between them. This CDR3 has 15 amino acids. CDR3 sequence (DNA): TGTGCCAGCAGTTTACCCGGTGGCCGGAAGGGCGAGCAGTACTTC. It is translated as CASSLPGGRKGEQYF.

This clonotype was found a few times. This sequence joins TRBV10-3 and TRBJ1-3; 10 bases are shared with TRBD1. Germline assignment: CDR1 ENHRY and CDR2 SYGVKD. This CDR3 has 16 amino acids. V was clipped by 4 bases and J by 0 bases; unmatched bases: 3. The CDR3 DNA sequence: TGTGCCATCAGTGGGGGGACAGGGGACTCTGGAAACACCATATATTTT. It specifies CAISGGTGDSGNTIYF.